This T cell receptor (beta chain) was documented in a study of cytomegalovirus exposure and HLA in healthy donors. As to this clone: Its antigen is not identified.

The V gene lost 1 base and the J gene lost 5 bases, with 12 bases spanning the gap. The CDR3 loop spans 14 amino acids. Germline CDR1 is SGHRS and CDR2 is YFSETQ. In the PCR, 60 Vbeta and 13 Jbeta primers were used. Only in-frame clones appear in the TCRdb table, and some are missing; sequencing was by immunoSEQ multiplex PCR. This sample yields 90,000 to 120,000 clones, of which roughly 70% are seen a single time; under 13% belongs to the top ten. Study-level findings and limits: Several of the most significant clusters appeared, in a later analysis, to be linked to common viral pathogens.

V is TRBV5-1 and J is TRBJ1-1, with a tentative D call TRBD1 (5 bases). The sample comprised PBMCs. This TCR was sampled from a man in his forties in good health and CMV-seropositive. This CDR3 reads CASSLTTRGTEAFF. In DNA, the CDR3 is TGCGCCAGCAGCTTGACTACCCGGGGGACTGAAGCTTTCTTT.